Below, one TCR beta chain is given with its context. Its antigen is undetermined. The data stem from a study of blood T cells in healthy people across ages. With a J-beta primer mix and a sample-barcoded 5' primer, a second PCR ran 7 to 11 cycles. TCRdb re-called the 5' RACE reads with MiXCR, one entry per CDR3 protein. The table shows about 640,000 distinct CDR3 sequences, with under 70% occurring only once. Notes on the study in general: Higher naive T cell percentage went strongly together with higher TCR beta diversity. Diversity of TCR beta per million T cells declined in a roughly linear way with age.

Germline V CDR1 and CDR2: DFQATT, SNEGSKA (reference sequence). Trimming at V came to 4 bases and at J to 4 bases, leaving 7 bases not matched to a gene. The CDR3 runs to 15 residues. The clonotype comes from a man between 60 and 75 years old in good health. The rearrangement links TRBV20-1 to TRBJ2-5, with 12 bases fitting TRBD1. Source material: blood. CDR3 residues: CSANSGTGGGETQYF. DNA of the CDR3: TGCAGTGCTAACTCCGGGACAGGGGGCGGAGAGACCCAGTACTTC.